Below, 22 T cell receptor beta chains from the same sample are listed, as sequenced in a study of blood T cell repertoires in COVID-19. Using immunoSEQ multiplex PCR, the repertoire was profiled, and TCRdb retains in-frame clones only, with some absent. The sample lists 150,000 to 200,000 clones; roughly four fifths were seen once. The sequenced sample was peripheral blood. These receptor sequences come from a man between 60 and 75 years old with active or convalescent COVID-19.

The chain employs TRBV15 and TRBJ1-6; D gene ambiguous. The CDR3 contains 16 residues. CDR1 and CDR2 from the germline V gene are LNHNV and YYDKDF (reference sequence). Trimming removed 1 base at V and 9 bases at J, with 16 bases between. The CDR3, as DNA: TGTGCCACCAGCAGAGTGGCGTCCTCTTCGGGTTCACCCCTCCACTTT. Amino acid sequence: CATSRVASSSGSPLHF.

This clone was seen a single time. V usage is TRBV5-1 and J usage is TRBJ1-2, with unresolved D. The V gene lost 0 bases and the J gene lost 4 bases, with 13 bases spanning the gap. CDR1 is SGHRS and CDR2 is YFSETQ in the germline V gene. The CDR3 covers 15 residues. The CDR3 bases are TGCGCCAGCAGCTTGGCTACAGCTGGTCCCTATGGCTACACCTTC. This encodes CASSLATAGPYGYTF.

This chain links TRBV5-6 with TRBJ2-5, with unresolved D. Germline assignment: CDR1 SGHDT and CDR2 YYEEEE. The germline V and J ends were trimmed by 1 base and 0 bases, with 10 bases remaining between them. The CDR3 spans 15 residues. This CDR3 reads CASSLFLLDQETQYF. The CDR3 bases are TGTGCCAGCAGCTTGTTTTTGCTAGACCAAGAGACCCAGTACTTC.

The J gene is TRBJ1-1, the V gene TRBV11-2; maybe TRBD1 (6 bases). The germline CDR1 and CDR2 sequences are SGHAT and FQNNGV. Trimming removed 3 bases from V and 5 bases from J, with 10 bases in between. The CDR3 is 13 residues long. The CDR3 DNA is TGTGCCAGCAGCTTGGGGGGGCAGACTGAAGCTTTCTTT. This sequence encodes CASSLGGQTEAFF.

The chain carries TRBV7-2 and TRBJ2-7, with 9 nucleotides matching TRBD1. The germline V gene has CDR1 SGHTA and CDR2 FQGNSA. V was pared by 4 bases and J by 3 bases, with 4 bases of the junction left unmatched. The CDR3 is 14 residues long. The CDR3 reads CASSSGTGYYEQYF. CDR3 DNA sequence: TGTGCCAGCAGCTCGGGGACAGGGTACTACGAGCAGTACTTC.

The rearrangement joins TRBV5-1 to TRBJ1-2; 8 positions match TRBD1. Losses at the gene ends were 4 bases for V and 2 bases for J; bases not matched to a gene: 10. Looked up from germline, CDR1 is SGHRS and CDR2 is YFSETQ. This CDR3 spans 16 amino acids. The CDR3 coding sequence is TGCGCCAGCAGCCAGGGCTGGACAGGGATGAACTATGGCTACACCTTC. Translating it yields CASSQGWTGMNYGYTF.

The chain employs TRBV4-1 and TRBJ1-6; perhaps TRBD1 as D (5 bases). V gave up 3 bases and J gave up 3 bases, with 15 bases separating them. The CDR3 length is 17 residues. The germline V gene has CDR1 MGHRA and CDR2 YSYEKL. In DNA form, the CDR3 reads TGCGCCAGCAGCCAGGGGACGGGACTAAACTATAATTCACCCCTCCACTTT. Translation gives CASSQGTGLNYNSPLHF.

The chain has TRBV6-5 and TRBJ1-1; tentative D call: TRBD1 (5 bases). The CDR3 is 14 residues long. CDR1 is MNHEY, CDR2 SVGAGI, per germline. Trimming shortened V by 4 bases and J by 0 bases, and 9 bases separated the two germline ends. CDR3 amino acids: CASSLGLMNTEAFF. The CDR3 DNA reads TGTGCCAGCAGTTTGGGGCTCATGAACACTGAAGCTTTCTTT.

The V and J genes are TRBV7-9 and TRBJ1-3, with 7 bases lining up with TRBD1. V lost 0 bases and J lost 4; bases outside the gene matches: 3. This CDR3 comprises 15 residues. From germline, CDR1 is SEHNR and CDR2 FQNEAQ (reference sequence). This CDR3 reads CASSLARDSGNTIYF. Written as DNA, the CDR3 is TGTGCCAGCAGCTTAGCTAGGGACAGCGGAAACACCATATATTTT.

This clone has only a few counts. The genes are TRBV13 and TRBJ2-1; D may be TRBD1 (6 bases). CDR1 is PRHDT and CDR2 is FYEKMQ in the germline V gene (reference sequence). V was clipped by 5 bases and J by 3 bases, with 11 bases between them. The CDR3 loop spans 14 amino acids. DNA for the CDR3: TGTGCCAGCAGCGACGGGACACACTACAATGAGCAGTTCTTC. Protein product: CASSDGTHYNEQFF.

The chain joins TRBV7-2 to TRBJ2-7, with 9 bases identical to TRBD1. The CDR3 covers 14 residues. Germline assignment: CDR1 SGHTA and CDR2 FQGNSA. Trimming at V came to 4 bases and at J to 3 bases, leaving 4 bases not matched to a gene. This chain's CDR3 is CASSSTGGGYEQYF. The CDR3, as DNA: TGTGCCAGCAGCTCTACAGGGGGCGGCTACGAGCAGTACTTC.

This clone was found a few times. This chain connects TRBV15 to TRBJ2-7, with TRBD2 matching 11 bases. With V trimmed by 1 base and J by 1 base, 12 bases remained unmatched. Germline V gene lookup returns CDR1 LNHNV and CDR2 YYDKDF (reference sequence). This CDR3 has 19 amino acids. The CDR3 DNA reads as TGTGCCACCAGCAGAGTCGTTGGACTAGCGGGCACTGGGTCCTACGAGCAGTACTTC. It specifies CATSRVVGLAGTGSYEQYF.

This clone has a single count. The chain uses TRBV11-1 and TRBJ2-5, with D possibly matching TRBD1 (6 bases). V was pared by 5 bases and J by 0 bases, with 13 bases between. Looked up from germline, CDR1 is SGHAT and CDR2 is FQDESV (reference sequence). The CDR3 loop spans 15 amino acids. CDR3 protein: CASSTRDTYQETQYF. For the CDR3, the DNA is TGTGCCAGCAGCACCCGGGACACCTACCAAGAGACCCAGTACTTC.

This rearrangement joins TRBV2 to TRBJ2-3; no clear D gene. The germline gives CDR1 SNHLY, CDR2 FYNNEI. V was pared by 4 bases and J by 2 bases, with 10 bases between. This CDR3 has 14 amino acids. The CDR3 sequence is CASSVAGSTDTQYF. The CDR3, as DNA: TGTGCCAGCAGTGTGGCAGGCTCCACAGATACGCAGTATTTT.

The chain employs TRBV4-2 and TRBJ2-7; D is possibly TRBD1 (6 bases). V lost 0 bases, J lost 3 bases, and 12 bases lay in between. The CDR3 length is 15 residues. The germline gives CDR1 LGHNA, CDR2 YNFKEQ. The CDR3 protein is CASSQERQANYEQYF. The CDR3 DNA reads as TGTGCCAGCAGCCAAGAGCGACAGGCGAACTACGAGCAGTACTTC.

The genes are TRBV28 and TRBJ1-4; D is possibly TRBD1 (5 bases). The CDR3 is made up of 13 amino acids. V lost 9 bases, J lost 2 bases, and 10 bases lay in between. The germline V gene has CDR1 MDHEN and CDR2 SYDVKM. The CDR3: CASKRGTNEKLFF. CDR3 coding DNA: TGTGCCAGTAAACGGGGGACTAATGAAAAACTGTTTTTT. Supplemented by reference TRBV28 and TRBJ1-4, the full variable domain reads DVKVTQSSRYLVKRTGEKVFLECVQDMDHENMFWYRQDPGLGLRLIYFSYDVKMKEKGDIPEGYSVSREKKERFSLILESASTNQTSMYLCASKRGTNEKLFFGSGTQLSVL.

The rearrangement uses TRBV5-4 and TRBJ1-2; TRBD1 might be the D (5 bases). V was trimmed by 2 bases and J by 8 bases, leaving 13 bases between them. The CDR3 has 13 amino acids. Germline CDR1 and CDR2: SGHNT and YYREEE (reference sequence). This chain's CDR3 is CASSLRGGIGYTF. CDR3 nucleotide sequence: TGTGCCAGCAGCTTAAGGGGAGGGATCGGCTACACCTTC.

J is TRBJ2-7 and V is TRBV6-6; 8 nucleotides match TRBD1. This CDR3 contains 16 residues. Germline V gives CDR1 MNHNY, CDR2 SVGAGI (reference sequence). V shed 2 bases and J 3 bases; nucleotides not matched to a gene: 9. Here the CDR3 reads CASSYPITGGDYEQYF. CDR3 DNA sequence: TGTGCCAGCAGTTACCCCATTACAGGGGGAGACTACGAGCAGTACTTC.

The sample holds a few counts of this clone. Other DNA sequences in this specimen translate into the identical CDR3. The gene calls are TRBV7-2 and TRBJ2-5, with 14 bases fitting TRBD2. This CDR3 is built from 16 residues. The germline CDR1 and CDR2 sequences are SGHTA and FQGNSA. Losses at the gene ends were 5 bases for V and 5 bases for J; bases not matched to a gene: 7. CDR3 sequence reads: CASSPGTSGRGETQYF. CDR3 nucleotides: TGTGCCAGCAGCCCCGGGACTAGCGGGAGAGGGGAGACCCAGTACTTC.

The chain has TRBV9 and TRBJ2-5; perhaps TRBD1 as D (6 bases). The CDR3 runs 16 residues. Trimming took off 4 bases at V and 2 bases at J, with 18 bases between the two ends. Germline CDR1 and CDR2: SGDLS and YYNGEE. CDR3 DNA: TGTGCCAGCAGCACCCGCGTGGGGGCAGAACAAGAGACCCAGTACTTC. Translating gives CASSTRVGAEQETQYF. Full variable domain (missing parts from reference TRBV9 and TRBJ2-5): DSGVTQTPKHLITATGQRVTLRCSPRSGDLSVYWYQQSLDQGLQFLIQYYNGEERAKGNILERFSAQQFPDLHSELNLSSLELGDSALYFCASSTRVGAEQETQYFGPGTRLLVL.

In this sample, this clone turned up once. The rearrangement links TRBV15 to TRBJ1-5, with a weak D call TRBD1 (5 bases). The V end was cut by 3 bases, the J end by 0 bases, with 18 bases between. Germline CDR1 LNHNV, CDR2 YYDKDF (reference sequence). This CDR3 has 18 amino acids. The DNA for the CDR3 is TGTGCCACCAGCAGGGACTCCTGGGGGACTTATAGCAATCAGCCCCAGCATTTT. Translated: CATSRDSWGTYSNQPQHF.

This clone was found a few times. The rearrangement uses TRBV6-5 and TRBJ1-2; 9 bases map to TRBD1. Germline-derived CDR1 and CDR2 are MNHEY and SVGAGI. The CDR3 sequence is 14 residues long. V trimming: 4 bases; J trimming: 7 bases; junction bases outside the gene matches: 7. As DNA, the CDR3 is TGTGCCAGCAGTTGGGCGGGGACAGGGTTTGGCTACACCTTC. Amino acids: CASSWAGTGFGYTF.